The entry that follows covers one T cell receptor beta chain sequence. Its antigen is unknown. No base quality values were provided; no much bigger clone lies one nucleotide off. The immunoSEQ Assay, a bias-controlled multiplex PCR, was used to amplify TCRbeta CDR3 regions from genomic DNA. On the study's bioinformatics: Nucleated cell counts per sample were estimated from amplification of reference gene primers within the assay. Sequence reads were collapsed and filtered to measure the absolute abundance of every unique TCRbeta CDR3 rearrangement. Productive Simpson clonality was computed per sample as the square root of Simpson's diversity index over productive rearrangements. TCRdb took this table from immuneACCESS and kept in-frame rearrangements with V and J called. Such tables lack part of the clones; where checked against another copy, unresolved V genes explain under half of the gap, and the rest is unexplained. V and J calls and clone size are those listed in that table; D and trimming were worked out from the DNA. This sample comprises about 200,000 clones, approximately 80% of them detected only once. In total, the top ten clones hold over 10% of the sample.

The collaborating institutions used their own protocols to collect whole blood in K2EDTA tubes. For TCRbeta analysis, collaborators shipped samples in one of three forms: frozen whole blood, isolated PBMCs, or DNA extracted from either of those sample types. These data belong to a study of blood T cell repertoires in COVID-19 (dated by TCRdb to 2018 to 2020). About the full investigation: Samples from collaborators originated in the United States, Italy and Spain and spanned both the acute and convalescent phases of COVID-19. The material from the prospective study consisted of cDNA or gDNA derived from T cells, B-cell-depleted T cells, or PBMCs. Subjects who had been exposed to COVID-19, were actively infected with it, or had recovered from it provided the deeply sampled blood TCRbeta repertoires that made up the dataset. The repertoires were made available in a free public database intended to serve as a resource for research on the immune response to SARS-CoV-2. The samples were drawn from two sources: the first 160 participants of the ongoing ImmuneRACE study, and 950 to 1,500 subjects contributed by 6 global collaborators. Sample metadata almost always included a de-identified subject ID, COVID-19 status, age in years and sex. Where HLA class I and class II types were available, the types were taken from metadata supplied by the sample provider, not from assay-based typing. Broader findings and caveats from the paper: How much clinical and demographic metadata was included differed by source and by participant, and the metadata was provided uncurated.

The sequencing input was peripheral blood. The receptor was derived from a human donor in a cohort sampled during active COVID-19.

CDR3 reads: CAWRRQGGWSSEAFF. The DNA is TGTGCCTGGAGGAGACAGGGTGGATGGAGCTCTGAAGCTTTCTTT. Recombination connected TRBV30 to TRBJ1-1, with 7 middle bases fitting TRBD1. The CDR3 numbers 15 residues from cysteine through phenylalanine. Just CDR3 DNA is preserved here, 45 bases in frame from base 1. The germline V gene (reference sequence) provides CDR1 GTSNPN and CDR2 SVGIG. After removal of 3 bases from V and 6 bases from J, the junction retains 13 bases not matched to a gene. Joined to the reference TRBV30 and TRBJ1-1 proteins, this CDR3 gives the full variable domain: SQTIHQWPATLVQPVGSPLSLECTVEGTSNPNLYWYRQAAGRGLQLLFYSVGIGQISSEVPQNLSASRPQDRQFILSSKKLLLSDSGFYLCAWRRQGGWSSEAFFGQGTRLTVV.